This T cell receptor (beta chain) was captured in a study of T-cell reconstitution after alpha-beta-depleted transplantation in children. Study-level results: Alpha-beta T cells about two months after transplant reportedly derived from several hundred expanded graft clones.

A TCRbeta library incorporating unique molecular identifiers was prepared. TCRdb fed the PCR reads into MiXCR, producing one record per CDR3 protein. The sample yields around 100,000 distinct CDR3 sequences, about 9.4% seen once. This clonotype appeared many times. The target antigen is unknown. This specimen consisted of PBMCs, obtained before TCRalphabeta/CD19-depleted stem cell transplant. The TCR sequence derives from a boy aged 2 to 9 with acute lymphoblastic leukemia, due to receive a stem cell transplant.

This CDR3 reads CASSLSLSQPQHF. The CDR3 coding sequence is TGTGCCAGCAGTTTAAGTCTTTCGCAGCCCCAGCATTTT. The chain carries TRBV12-3 or TRBV12-4 and TRBJ1-5; no firm D call. The CDR3 is 13 residues long. V gave up 2 bases and J gave up 7 bases, with 9 bases separating them.